Following are 25 T cell receptor beta chains from one sample sequenced in a study of blood T cell repertoires in COVID-19 (dated by TCRdb to the early 2020s). The library was obtained by the immunoSEQ multiplex PCR assay. TCRdb carries this immuneACCESS record with in-frame sequences only. Its versions omit some clonotypes, under half of them owing to an unresolved V gene in the studies checked, with the rest unexplained. The sample table contains 200,000 or so clones; only one count was recorded for about four fifths of them. The leading ten clones occupy more than 10% of the sample. The sample comprised peripheral blood. The source is a woman aged 80 or over with COVID-19, enrolled during active disease.

This chain connects TRBV4-1 to TRBJ2-7; weak D call: TRBD2 (5 bases). The CDR3 length is 19 residues. Germline V gene sequence: CDR1 MGHRA, CDR2 YSYEKL. Trimming stripped 0 bases from V and 4 bases from J, with 25 bases between. The CDR3 coding sequence is TGCGCCAGCAGCCAAGATCCCCCCCGGTCCGGGGAGTGGGGATACGAGCAGTACTTC. Translating it yields CASSQDPPRSGEWGYEQYF.

The chain employs TRBV7-2 and TRBJ2-5; 10 positions agree with TRBD2. The V gene end was trimmed by 0 bases and the J gene end by 4 bases; junction bases not matched to a gene: 8. Per germline, CDR1 SGHTA and CDR2 FQGNSA. The CDR3 sequence is 17 residues long. The CDR3 here is CASSLAVSRLAGETQYF. DNA of the CDR3: TGTGCCAGCAGCTTAGCGGTCTCTCGACTAGCGGGAGAGACCCAGTACTTC.

V is TRBV7-8 and J is TRBJ1-5, with no clear D. CDR1 is SGHVS, CDR2 FQNEAQ, per germline. Trimming left V 1 base short and J 3 bases short, with 4 bases between. The CDR3 runs to 13 residues. The CDR3 region is CASSLGPNQPQHF. For the CDR3, the DNA is TGTGCCAGCAGCTTAGGGCCCAATCAGCCCCAGCATTTT.

The V and J genes are TRBV6-2 or TRBV6-3 and TRBJ1-3, with D perhaps matching TRBD1 (5 bases). This CDR3 contains 15 residues. Deletions cut 2 bases from V and 0 bases from J, with 8 bases between. Germline CDR1 and CDR2: MNHEY and SVGEGT. CDR3: CASSYGADSGNTIYF. Written as DNA, the CDR3 is TGTGCCAGCAGTTACGGGGCCGACTCTGGAAACACCATATATTTT.

This clone was observed once. The chain uses TRBV27 and TRBJ1-5; 10 nucleotides match TRBD1. CDR1 MNHEY and CDR2 SMNVEV come from the germline V gene (reference sequence). This CDR3 has 14 amino acids. J gave up 6 bases and V 6 bases, and 5 bases lay outside the gene matches. The CDR3 nucleotides read TGTGCCAGCAGGACAGGGGGCGCGGGTCAGCCCCAGCATTTT. Residues: CASRTGGAGQPQHF.

The rearrangement uses TRBV29-1 and TRBJ2-1, with D possibly being TRBD2 (5 bases). The CDR3 totals 14 residues. Germline lookup yields CDR1 SQVTM and CDR2 ANQGSEA. The V gene lost 7 bases and the J gene lost 5 bases, with 18 bases spanning the gap. CDR3 loop: CSAEDWAGNNEQFF. The CDR3 DNA follows: TGCAGCGCTGAGGACTGGGCGGGTAACAATGAGCAGTTCTTC.

The J gene is TRBJ2-7, the V gene TRBV10-3; D might be TRBD1 (6 bases). The CDR3 extends over 17 amino acids. V was clipped by 3 bases and J by 2 bases, with 20 bases between them. CDR1 and CDR2 from the germline V gene are ENHRY and SYGVKD. The CDR3 here is CAISDNPQGRRTYEQYF. The CDR3 DNA reads TGTGCCATCAGTGACAATCCTCAGGGGAGAAGAACCTACGAGCAGTACTTC.

This clone was counted only a few times. The chain links TRBV4-3 to TRBJ2-7, with 10 bases identical to TRBD1. Germline values: CDR1 LGHNA, CDR2 YSLEER. V shed 4 bases, J shed 0 bases, and the junction held 3 bases outside the gene matches. The CDR3 covers 15 residues. CDR3 region: CASSLRTGGSYEQYF. The CDR3 DNA follows: TGCGCCAGCAGCCTCCGGACAGGGGGCTCCTACGAGCAGTACTTC.

The rearrangement uses TRBV6-5 and TRBJ2-1, with 12 bases aligning to TRBD2. Per germline, CDR1 MNHEY and CDR2 SVGAGI. The junction had 3 bases not matched to a gene; V was cut back by 8 bases and J by 7 bases. The CDR3 sequence is 13 residues long. The CDR3 DNA is TGTGCCAGCGGCCTAGCGGGGGGGAATGAGCAGTTCTTC. It codes for CASGLAGGNEQFF.

This clone was counted a single time. The chain couples TRBV27 to TRBJ1-5; D is possibly TRBD1 (5 bases). The CDR3 contains 15 residues. Germline CDR1 is MNHEY and CDR2 is SMNVEV (reference sequence). V was trimmed by 5 bases and J by 2 bases, leaving 13 bases between them. CDR3 sequence reads: CASSPNQGGNQPQHF. The CDR3 nucleotides are TGTGCCAGCAGTCCTAATCAGGGTGGCAATCAGCCCCAGCATTTT.

The chain recombines TRBV4-2 with TRBJ2-5; 8 bases match TRBD2. The junction had 8 bases not matched to a gene; V was cut back by 6 bases and J by 2 bases. The CDR3 length is 15 residues. From germline, CDR1 is LGHNA and CDR2 YNFKEQ. CDR3 sequence reads: CASRRGTSGQETQYF. CDR3 DNA sequence: TGTGCCAGCAGACGAGGGACTAGTGGGCAAGAGACCCAGTACTTC.

V usage is TRBV6-6 and J usage is TRBJ1-5; tentative D call: TRBD1 (6 bases). Germline CDR1 is MNHNY and CDR2 is SVGAGI (reference sequence). The ends were cut back, 5 bases at V and 4 bases at J, with 18 bases in the middle. This CDR3 is 16 amino acids long. The CDR3 loop is CASSTTSGTRNQPQHF. CDR3 sequence (DNA): TGTGCCAGCAGTACGACGTCCGGGACAAGGAATCAGCCCCAGCATTTT.

Regarding this clone: The sample holds other DNA sequences that translate to the same CDR3. This sequence joins TRBV9 and TRBJ1-1; tentative D call: TRBD1 (5 bases). This CDR3 region has 13 residues. Germline values: CDR1 SGDLS, CDR2 YYNGEE. Trimming stripped 1 base from V and 1 base from J, with 5 bases between. CDR3 in amino acids: CASSVQGNTEAFF. The CDR3 coding sequence is TGTGCCAGCAGCGTACAGGGGAACACTGAAGCTTTCTTT.

The gene calls are TRBV29-1 and TRBJ1-4; possible D gene TRBD1, 6 bases. Germline-derived CDR1 and CDR2 are SQVTM and ANQGSEA. Trimming stripped 7 bases from V and 8 bases from J, with 23 bases between. This CDR3 has 15 amino acids. The CDR3 here is CSARPAGDGQEKLFF. CDR3 nucleotides: TGCAGCGCCCGGCCGGCTGGGGATGGACAGGAAAAACTGTTTTTT.

The rearrangement joins TRBV11-3 to TRBJ1-5, with 10 positions matching TRBD1. Germline V gives CDR1 SGHNT, CDR2 YENEEA. The CDR3 covers 18 residues. The V and J ends lost 4 bases and 5 bases, in that order; junction bases with no gene match: 14. CDR3 in amino acids: CASSSWTGGGYGYQPQHF. The CDR3 DNA is TGTGCCAGCAGCTCGTGGACAGGGGGGGGTTATGGGTATCAGCCCCAGCATTTT.

The chain carries TRBV5-1 and TRBJ1-6; 8 bases line up with TRBD1. V lost 0 bases and J lost 6; bases outside the gene matches: 8. Germline V gives CDR1 SGHRS, CDR2 YFSETQ. The CDR3 sequence is 17 residues long. CDR3 protein: CASSLADPGQGNSPLHF. CDR3 in DNA: TGCGCCAGCAGCTTGGCCGATCCCGGACAGGGTAATTCACCCCTCCACTTT.

The chain recombines TRBV19 with TRBJ1-2, with 11 bases matching TRBD1. Germline V gene data show CDR1 as LNHDA and CDR2 as SQIVND (reference sequence). After removal of 5 bases from V and 8 bases from J, the junction contained 7 bases not matched to a gene. The CDR3 covers 14 residues. For the CDR3, the DNA is TGTGCCAGTAGTGCGGGACAGGGGGTCGGGGGCTACACCTTC. This translates into CASSAGQGVGGYTF.

The table lists this clone with a count of one. The rearrangement joins TRBV5-6 to TRBJ2-1; the D gene is possibly TRBD1 (5 bases). Trimming took off 1 base at V and 14 bases at J, with 16 bases between the two ends. This CDR3 contains 13 residues. Germline assignment: CDR1 SGHDT and CDR2 YYEEEE. For the CDR3, the DNA is TGTGCCAGCAGCTTGCAGGGTGAAGCCACGGAGTTCTTC. Protein product: CASSLQGEATEFF.

The chain links TRBV21-1 to TRBJ1-6; the table's D call TRBD1 went unverified against the DNA. TRBV21-1 is labeled a pseudogene. The CDR3 loop spans 16 amino acids. Written as DNA, the CDR3 is TGTGCCAGCAGTCTTGCTAGGGGGCACCCTAATTCACCCCTCCACTTT. This gives the protein CASSLARGHPNSPLHF.

The CDR3 sequence: CASSRDRGDTGELFF. CDR3 coding DNA: TGTGCCAGCAGTAGGGACAGGGGGGACACCGGGGAGCTGTTTTTT. V and J are TRBV7-3 and TRBJ2-2; 11 positions match TRBD1. In germline, CDR1 is SGHTA, CDR2 FQGTGA. This CDR3 comprises 15 residues. J was trimmed by 3 bases and V by 6 bases; bases with no gene match: 3.

This chain connects TRBV29-1 to TRBJ2-5; D is possibly TRBD1 (7 bases). CDR3 length: 12 amino acids. The V end lost 4 bases, the J end lost 5 bases, and 11 bases lay between the germline ends. Germline CDR1 reads SQVTM; CDR2 reads ANQGSEA. The CDR3 coding sequence is TGCAGCGTTGGGACAGGAGGGGAGACCCAGTACTTC. This encodes CSVGTGGETQYF.

In DNA form, the CDR3 reads TGTGCCAGTAGTATACAGGGTTCTGGGGCCAACGTCCTGACTTTC. Its protein is CASSIQGSGANVLTF. The V call is TRBV19, the J call TRBJ2-6, with D perhaps matching TRBD1 (5 bases). This CDR3 contains 15 residues. V shed 2 bases and J shed 1 base, with 6 bases lying between them. Looked up from germline, CDR1 is LNHDA and CDR2 is SQIVND (reference sequence).

This clone has a count of ten or more. V usage is TRBV5-1 and J usage is TRBJ1-3; D remains ambiguous. V was clipped by 0 bases and J by 0 bases, with 7 bases between them. Germline CDR1 and CDR2: SGHRS and YFSETQ. CDR3 length: 15 residues. The CDR3 here is CASSLGLGSGNTIYF. The CDR3 DNA reads TGCGCCAGCAGCTTGGGGCTTGGCTCTGGAAACACCATATATTTT.

The genes are TRBV15 and TRBJ1-2; D might be TRBD1 (6 bases). CDR1 is LNHNV, CDR2 YYDKDF, per germline (reference sequence). The CDR3 sequence is 16 residues long. Trimming cost V 0 bases and J 6 bases, with 17 bases left between them. The CDR3 DNA is TGTGCCACCAGCAGAGATCCGGGGACATACAGGGATGGCTACACCTTC. Translated: CATSRDPGTYRDGYTF.

The rearrangement links TRBV9 to TRBJ2-2, with D possibly matching TRBD2 (6 bases). Germline assignment: CDR1 SGDLS and CDR2 YYNGEE. This CDR3 has 16 amino acids. Trimming removed 3 bases from V and 1 base from J, with 13 bases in between. CDR3 nucleotides: TGTGCCAGCAGCGCACCGCGGGGCTTGAACACCGGGGAGCTGTTTTTT. Amino acid sequence: CASSAPRGLNTGELFF.